The 14 T cell receptor beta chains in this list originate from one sample, sequenced in a study of OX40 agonist ivuxolimab in advanced cancers. The assay was immunoSEQ multiplex PCR, and TCRdb's table has in-frame clones only and misses some. Of roughly 25,000 clones listed, more than 60% were seen once; the top ten hold about 15%. The sample in question was CD4+ or CD8+ T cells sorted from blood, obtained in a trial of the OX40 agonist ivuxolimab. The receptors stem from an adult with an advanced solid tumor such as melanoma, head and neck, liver or kidney cancer.

The chain combines TRBV19 with TRBJ1-2; TRBD1 might be the D (6 bases). CDR3 length equals 12 residues. Germline values: CDR1 LNHDA, CDR2 SQIVND (reference sequence). Trimming shortened V by 6 bases and J by 7 bases, and 12 bases separated the two germline ends. This CDR3 is CASSSGVAGYTF. In nucleotides, the CDR3 is TGTGCCAGTAGCTCAGGGGTTGCTGGCTACACCTTC.

This rearrangement joins TRBV7-9 to TRBJ1-4; D uncertain. Germline CDR1 is SEHNR and CDR2 is FQNEAQ (reference sequence). V was clipped by 6 bases and J by 3 bases, with 14 bases between them. The length of the CDR3 is 15 residues. The CDR3 loop reads CASSLTPLPNEKLFF. The CDR3 nucleotides are TGTGCCAGCAGTTTAACTCCTCTCCCTAATGAAAAACTGTTTTTT.

The V gene is TRBV11-2, the J gene TRBJ2-1; D not resolved. The germline V and J ends were trimmed by 4 bases and 7 bases, with 11 bases remaining between them. The CDR3 has 13 amino acids. The germline V gene has CDR1 SGHAT and CDR2 FQNNGV. CDR3 residues: CASSSAPRNEQFF. The CDR3 nucleotides are TGTGCCAGCAGCTCAGCCCCGCGGAATGAGCAGTTCTTC.

The chain recombines TRBV11-1 with TRBJ2-3; 12 nucleotides match TRBD1. Germline V lookup: CDR1 SGHAT, CDR2 FQDESV (reference sequence). The CDR3 covers 18 residues. J was trimmed by 4 bases and V by 5 bases; bases with no gene match: 13. DNA of the CDR3: TGTGCCAGCAGCCTACTCCCGGGACAGGGGGCGACGGCAGATACGCAGTATTTT. This sequence encodes CASSLLPGQGATADTQYF.

This clone was picked up one time. The chain recombines TRBV19 with TRBJ2-3, with 8 bases identical to TRBD1. In germline, CDR1 is LNHDA, CDR2 SQIVND (reference sequence). This CDR3 is 16 amino acids long. V dropped 4 bases and J dropped 1; count of bases not matched to a gene: 7. The CDR3: CASSSRTTGGTDTQYF. The CDR3 nucleotides are TGTGCCAGTAGTAGCCGTACGACAGGGGGCACAGATACGCAGTATTTT.

This clone was seen only a few times. DNA for the CDR3: TGTGCCAGCAGTTTAGGACCGGCCACTGAAGCTTTCTTT. Its protein product is CASSLGPATEAFF. The rearrangement joins TRBV27 to TRBJ1-1; no definite D call. The germline gives CDR1 MNHEY, CDR2 SMNVEV (reference sequence). This CDR3 contains 13 residues. The V and J ends lost 2 bases and 4 bases respectively, with 8 bases between them.

The J gene is TRBJ1-2, the V gene TRBV19; D might be TRBD1 (5 bases). Germline values: CDR1 LNHDA, CDR2 SQIVND (reference sequence). The CDR3 length is 14 residues. V shed 5 bases and J shed 6 bases, with 16 bases lying between them. The CDR3 here is CASSRRDLKDGYTF. In DNA form, the CDR3 reads TGTGCCAGTAGTCGCCGGGACCTAAAAGATGGCTACACCTTC.

The chain joins TRBV19 to TRBJ1-3, with TRBD1 as a possible D gene (6 bases). The V gene's germline CDR1 is LNHDA and CDR2 SQIVND (reference sequence). The CDR3 consists of 11 residues. The CDR3 reads CGGQSGNTIYF. DNA for the CDR3: TGTGGGGGACAATCTGGAAACACCATATATTTT.

The rearrangement joins TRBV25-1 to TRBJ2-7, with 7 nucleotides matching TRBD1. Germline lookup yields CDR1 MGHDK and CDR2 SYGVNS. CDR3 length: 13 residues. V dropped 2 bases and J dropped 5; count of bases not matched to a gene: 3. The CDR3 DNA follows: TGTGCCAGCAGTGAACGCGGACAGGACGAGCAGTACTTC. This encodes CASSERGQDEQYF.

The chain is built from TRBV10-3 and TRBJ2-7; D is possibly TRBD1 (6 bases). The germline V gene encodes CDR1 ENHRY and CDR2 SYGVKD. CDR3 size: 12 residues. Trimming removed 2 bases at V and 5 bases at J, with 7 bases between. CDR3 sequence reads: CAISETGNEQYF. The CDR3 bases are TGTGCCATCAGTGAGACAGGGAACGAGCAGTACTTC.

This chain connects TRBV5-5 to TRBJ1-1; perhaps TRBD1 as D (5 bases). Trimming cost V 4 bases and J 2 bases, with 9 bases left between them. Germline CDR1 SGHKS, CDR2 YYEKEE (reference sequence). The CDR3 has 13 residues. The chain's CDR3 is CASSTDTNTEAFF. The CDR3 DNA sequence: TGTGCCAGCAGCACGGACACCAACACTGAAGCTTTCTTT.

The genes are TRBV19 and TRBJ1-2, with no clear D. CDR1 is LNHDA, CDR2 SQIVND, per germline (reference sequence). V was pared by 4 bases and J by 3 bases, with 12 bases between. This CDR3 region has 14 residues. The CDR3 DNA is TGTGCCAGTAGTAATGCCGGAAATTACTATGGCTACACCTTC. Protein sequence: CASSNAGNYYGYTF.

J is TRBJ2-7 and V is TRBV7-2, with TRBD1 as a possible D gene (6 bases). The V gene's germline CDR1 is SGHTA and CDR2 FQGNSA. The CDR3 spans 14 residues. V lost 2 bases to trimming and J lost 2 bases, with 10 bases between them. CDR3 nucleotides: TGTGCCAGCAGCTTATTTAACAGGGCCTACGAGCAGTACTTC. Protein: CASSLFNRAYEQYF.

The gene calls are TRBV13 and TRBJ2-3; D possibly uses TRBD1 or TRBD2 (5 bases each). CDR1 and CDR2 (germline): PRHDT, FYEKMQ (reference sequence). Trimming cost V 4 bases and J 6 bases, with 14 bases left between them. This CDR3 is built from 14 residues. Here the CDR3 DNA reads TGTGCCAGCAGCTCTCGGGACCCTAAGGATACGCAGTATTTT. Its protein product is CASSSRDPKDTQYF.